The next 21 T cell receptor beta chains were all read from a single sample in a study of shared clonotypes between healthy human individuals. This table comes from immunoSEQ multiplex PCR, and its TCRdb copy is limited to in-frame clones, with some not included. The data show about 2.2 million clones, 93% seen once. It was CD45RO-negative cells, positively selected for CCR7, that made up naive CD8 cells, with terminally differentiated effector memory CD45RA+ cells excluded. Sequenced input: naive CD8+ T cells from PBMCs. These receptors came from a man between 18 and 35 years old in good health. Some clones in this sample may be carry-over from other donors' samples.

The V call is TRBV27, the J call TRBJ2-1, with D possibly matching TRBD1 (6 bases). V dropped 9 bases and J dropped 12 bases, with 9 bases sitting between them. Germline loops: CDR1 MNHEY, CDR2 SMNVEV (reference sequence). The CDR3 extends over 9 amino acids. The CDR3 sequence is CARIRGQFF. CDR3 DNA sequence: TGTGCCAGAATCAGGGGGCAGTTCTTC.

This rearrangement joins TRBV28 to TRBJ2-3, with 7 bases that match TRBD2. Germline V lookup: CDR1 MDHEN, CDR2 SYDVKM. V shed 7 bases, J shed 3 bases, and the junction held 13 bases outside the gene matches. The CDR3 runs 16 residues. CDR3 sequence (DNA): TGTGCCAGCACCCCCCTGGTGGGGGAGGGGACAGATACGCAGTATTTT. Translated, it gives CASTPLVGEGTDTQYF.

The rearrangement links TRBV5-5 to TRBJ1-1, with 7 bases identical to TRBD1. The ends lost 0 bases at V and 0 bases at J; junction bases unmatched: 2. This CDR3 is 15 amino acids long. Germline-derived CDR1 and CDR2 are SGHKS and YYEKEE (reference sequence). DNA of the CDR3: TGTGCCAGCAGCTTGGGGGACAGATTGAACACTGAAGCTTTCTTT. Protein sequence: CASSLGDRLNTEAFF.

Points on this clone: Other DNA sequences of this sample code for an identical CDR3. J is TRBJ2-5 and V is TRBV29-1; D not certain. CDR3 length: 12 residues. Between the trimmed V and J ends, which lost 0 bases and 3 bases, there was a span of 5 bases. Per germline, CDR1 SQVTM and CDR2 ANQGSEA. CDR3 DNA sequence: TGCAGCGTTGAAGATAGGGAAGAGACCCAGTACTTC. Its translation is CSVEDREETQYF.

This clone was detected only once. The V gene is TRBV7-8, the J gene TRBJ1-1; 8 nucleotides line up with TRBD1. Germline V gene data show CDR1 as SGHVS and CDR2 as FQNEAQ. V was pared by 4 bases and J by 2 bases, with 12 bases of the junction left unmatched. CDR3 length: 17 amino acids. The CDR3 sequence: CASSSQGTGTRNTEAFF. The CDR3 nucleotides are TGTGCCAGCAGCTCACAGGGGACAGGAACCAGAAACACTGAAGCTTTCTTT.

The chain has TRBV28 and TRBJ2-7, with 8 nucleotides matching TRBD1. The CDR3 contains 15 residues. V shed 7 bases, J shed 4 bases, and the junction held 12 bases outside the gene matches. From germline, CDR1 is MDHEN and CDR2 SYDVKM. The CDR3 region has the DNA TGTGCCAGCAACCTCAGGGGGCATTCACCGTACGAGCAGTACTTC. This gives the protein CASNLRGHSPYEQYF.

The genes are TRBV27 and TRBJ2-7; 7 bases line up with TRBD1. Germline CDR1 and CDR2: MNHEY and SMNVEV (reference sequence). This CDR3 spans 13 amino acids. V was clipped by 5 bases and J by 2 bases; unmatched bases: 3. The CDR3 protein is CASSMTGPYEQYF. The CDR3 bases are TGTGCCAGCAGTATGACAGGGCCCTACGAGCAGTACTTC.

This chain links TRBV7-6 with TRBJ2-5; 9 nucleotides align to TRBD2. This CDR3 is built from 17 residues. V was clipped by 5 bases and J by 4 bases; unmatched bases: 14. Looked up from germline, CDR1 is SGHVS and CDR2 is FNYEAQ. The CDR3 nucleotides are TGTGCCAGCAGCCCAAGCCTAGCGGGGCGGGGGGGAGAGACCCAGTACTTC. It translates to CASSPSLAGRGGETQYF.

The chain uses TRBV2 and TRBJ2-5, with unresolved D. The ends were cut back, 2 bases at V and 0 bases at J, with 10 bases in the middle. The CDR3 totals 15 residues. The germline V gene encodes CDR1 SNHLY and CDR2 FYNNEI. The CDR3 spells CASSELGGYQETQYF. In DNA, the CDR3 is TGTGCCAGCAGTGAATTGGGTGGGTACCAAGAGACCCAGTACTTC.

Worth noting for this clone: Other DNA sequences in the same sample also yield this CDR3. J is TRBJ2-5 and V is TRBV7-9, with D perhaps given as TRBD1 or TRBD2 (5 bases each). The CDR3 spans 13 residues. V lost 3 bases, J lost 2 bases, and 7 bases lay in between. Germline loops: CDR1 SEHNR, CDR2 FQNEAQ (reference sequence). The CDR3 is CASSFGGQETQYF. CDR3 DNA sequence: TGTGCCAGCAGCTTTGGGGGACAAGAGACCCAGTACTTC.

The chain has TRBV6-1 and TRBJ2-7, with D possibly being TRBD1 or TRBD2 (5 bases each). Germline loops: CDR1 MNHNS, CDR2 SASEGT. The CDR3 runs to 16 residues. V was cut by 0 bases and J by 5 bases, with 17 bases left in between. CDR3 coding DNA: TGTGCCAGCAGTGAAGCATGGGGGAAATTTCCGCACGAGCAGTACTTC. Its protein is CASSEAWGKFPHEQYF.

CDR3 in amino acids: CASSPVSADRESYEQYF. The CDR3 region has the DNA TGTGCCAGCTCACCAGTTTCAGCGGACAGGGAGTCCTACGAGCAGTACTTC. The chain uses TRBV18 and TRBJ2-7; 8 nucleotides agree with TRBD1. Trimming took 2 bases from V and 1 from J; bases not matched to a gene: 10. From germline, CDR1 is KGHSH and CDR2 LQKENI. The CDR3 is made up of 17 amino acids.

As concerns this clone: Additional DNA sequences in this sample encode the identical CDR3. The rearrangement uses TRBV7-3 and TRBJ2-1, with a possible D match to TRBD1 (5 bases). Germline V gene data show CDR1 as SGHTA and CDR2 as FQGTGA. CDR3 length: 16 residues. Trimming pared 1 base from V and 0 bases from J, leaving 10 bases between. For the CDR3, the DNA is TGTGCCAGCAGCTTAAGTGGGGCCAGCTCCTACAATGAGCAGTTCTTC. This encodes CASSLSGASSYNEQFF.

In this sample, this clone turned up once. The chain uses TRBV2 and TRBJ2-3; no clear D gene. Trimming left V 1 base short and J 2 bases short, with 10 bases between. The germline CDR1 and CDR2 sequences are SNHLY and FYNNEI. This CDR3 contains 15 residues. CDR3 protein: CASSEEARITDTQYF. Written as DNA, the CDR3 is TGTGCCAGCAGTGAAGAGGCCAGGATCACAGATACGCAGTATTTT.

This rearrangement joins TRBV18 to TRBJ2-1; D may be TRBD2 (6 bases). V lost 3 bases, J lost 3 bases, and 12 bases lay in between. Germline values: CDR1 KGHSH, CDR2 LQKENI. This CDR3 is 15 amino acids long. This chain's CDR3 is CASSPLGSNYNEQFF. The DNA of the CDR3 is TGTGCCAGCTCACCGCTCGGGAGTAACTACAATGAGCAGTTCTTC.

This rearrangement joins TRBV28 to TRBJ1-2; D remains ambiguous. Germline CDR1 is MDHEN and CDR2 is SYDVKM. V was pared by 7 bases and J by 8 bases, with 14 bases between. CDR3 size: 12 residues. The DNA of the CDR3 is TGTGCCAGCATAGGGAGGACCGACGGCTACACCTTC. Its translation: CASIGRTDGYTF.

This clone occurred once. The V and J genes are TRBV6-1 and TRBJ1-5; D remains unclear. Trimming cost V 6 bases and J 9 bases, with 18 bases left between them. The germline CDR1 and CDR2 sequences are MNHNS and SASEGT. CDR3 length: 14 amino acids. The CDR3 DNA follows: TGTGCCAGCAGAGCCGGGAAGGCTGTTTGGCCCCAGCATTTT. As protein: CASRAGKAVWPQHF.

The CDR3 DNA follows: TGTGCCAGCAGCATGGGACTAGCGTACAATGAGCAGTTCTTC. Amino acids: CASSMGLAYNEQFF. V gene TRBV7-9 combines with J gene TRBJ2-1; TRBD2 matches at 10 bases. This CDR3 is built from 14 residues. Germline CDR1 is SEHNR and CDR2 is FQNEAQ (reference sequence). V lost 5 bases, J lost 4 bases, and 2 bases stayed unmatched.

As for this clone: Other nucleotide sequences in the sample specify the same CDR3. The V call is TRBV5-6, the J call TRBJ2-7; TRBD2 agrees at 7 bases. The V gene's germline CDR1 is SGHDT and CDR2 YYEEEE. The CDR3 contains 12 residues. Trimming took 3 bases from V and 6 from J; bases not matched to a gene: 3. The CDR3 protein is CASSWTGGEQYF. The CDR3 nucleotides are TGTGCCAGCAGCTGGACGGGGGGCGAGCAGTACTTC. The entire variable domain, with the rest obtained from reference TRBV5-6 and TRBJ2-7, is as follows: DAGVTQSPTHLIKTRGQQVTLRCSPKSGHDTVSWYQQALGQGPQFIFQYYEEEERQRGNFPDRFSGHQFPNYSSELNVNALLLGDSALYLCASSWTGGEQYFGPGTRLTVT.

The gene calls are TRBV7-9 and TRBJ2-1, with 8 positions matching TRBD2. Germline-derived CDR1 and CDR2 are SEHNR and FQNEAQ (reference sequence). V lost 2 bases to trimming and J lost 10 bases; unmatched junction nucleotides: 13. The CDR3 is made up of 16 amino acids. The CDR3 is CASSLSGLAGMEEQFF. CDR3 bases: TGTGCCAGCAGCTTATCAGGACTAGCAGGGATGGAGGAGCAGTTCTTC.

As to this clone: This CDR3 is also generated by other DNA sequences in the sample. The chain uses TRBV30 and TRBJ1-6; D gene ambiguous. Trimming left V 1 base short and J 6 bases short, with 4 bases between. CDR1 GTSNPN and CDR2 SVGIG come from the germline V gene (reference sequence). The CDR3 loop spans 12 amino acids. CDR3 loop: CAWSGGNSPLHF. For the CDR3, the DNA is TGTGCCTGGAGTGGGGGTAATTCACCCCTCCACTTT.